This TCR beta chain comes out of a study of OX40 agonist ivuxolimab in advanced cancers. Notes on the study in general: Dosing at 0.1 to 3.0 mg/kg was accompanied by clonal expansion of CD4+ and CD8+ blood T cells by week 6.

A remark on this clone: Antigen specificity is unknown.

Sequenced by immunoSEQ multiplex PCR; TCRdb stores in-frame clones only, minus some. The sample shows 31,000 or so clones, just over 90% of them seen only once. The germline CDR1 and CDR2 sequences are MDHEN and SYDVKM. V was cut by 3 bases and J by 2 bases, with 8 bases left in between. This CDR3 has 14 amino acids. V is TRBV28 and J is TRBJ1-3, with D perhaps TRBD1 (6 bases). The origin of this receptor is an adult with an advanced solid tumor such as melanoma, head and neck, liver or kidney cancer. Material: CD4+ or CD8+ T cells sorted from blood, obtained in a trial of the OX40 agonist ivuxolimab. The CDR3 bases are TGTGCCAGCAGTTTTCAGGGGACTGGAAACACCATATATTTT. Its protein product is CASSFQGTGNTIYF.